This entry concerns a single T cell receptor beta chain. This entry is derived from a study of technical replicates of blood from several donors. The assay was immunoSEQ multiplex PCR, and TCRdb's table has in-frame clones only and misses some. The repertoire includes tens of thousands of clones, 95% of them detected once, and just over 0.25% sits in the top ten. Germline V gene data show CDR1 as SGHRS and CDR2 as YFSETQ. The trim removed 2 bases at V and 2 bases at J, leaving 5 bases unmatched. This CDR3 has 15 amino acids. This chain connects TRBV5-1 to TRBJ2-3; 7 bases agree with TRBD1. The receptor comes from a human donor in good health. Input material: T cells isolated from PBMCs. CDR3 in amino acids: CASSFWDRPTDTQYF. CDR3 sequence (DNA): TGCGCCAGCAGCTTCTGGGACAGACCCACAGATACGCAGTATTTT.